This TCR beta chain was captured in a study of shared clonotypes between healthy human individuals (TCRdb year 2020). The study in broad terms: A couple of women and a few men aged 18 to 49 years were included in the cohort. Per donor, three plates each were used for CD4 naive and CD4 memory, two for CD8 naive, and one for CD8 memory. Blood TCR repertoires of a handful of healthy adults were deeply sequenced to estimate repertoire size and the extent of clonotype sharing between individuals. Different laboratories and diverse techniques were used to prepare libraries and sequence TCR repertoires, to increase sequencing depth and limit assay-specific biases. Leukapheresis yielded between about 0.94 and 10 billion PBMCs per donor. Overall study results and their limits: Based on pairwise subsampling, the degree of clonotype sharing among donors was expected to be affected by sequencing depth. When a handful of donors were compared, the shared fraction of clonotypes was about 5% for naive CD4, less than 4% for naive CD8, more than 2% for memory CD4, and about 0.36% for memory CD8. The small number of donors limited the genetic and exposure-history diversity represented. Even with the large sequencing depth, rarefaction of the sorted-subset datasets indicated that sequencing was incomplete. Compared with non-shared clonotypes, the clonotypes found in all four sorted-subset donors had higher generation probabilities. Sampling was restricted to blood, and TCR repertoires in tissue are likely to differ from TCR repertoires in blood. Larger estimated clonotype richness was generally found for naive subsets than for memory subsets.

The CDR3 has 15 amino acids, counting the end cysteine and phenylalanine. Kept here is only the CDR3 DNA, which spans 45 bases and is read in frame from base 1. CDR1 and CDR2, looked up from the germline V gene, are SGHTA and FQGTGA. The germline ends are 11 bases apart after V is trimmed by 5 bases and J by 0 bases. As for this clone: Its antigen specificity is not known. Base qualities are not at hand, and no much larger clone is one base apart.

Using the deep immunoSEQ assay, multiplex PCR amplified TCR CDR3 regions from genomic DNA. Genomic DNA extracted from each cell subset was distributed evenly over all wells of several immunoSEQ 96-well plates, and each plate served as one replicate. For sorted subsets, each replicate PCR was loaded with roughly 200 ng genomic DNA, equivalent to 25,000 to 35,000 T cell genomes. Purified libraries were measured with a Qubit 3.0 fluorometer, size-checked on a Bioanalyzer 2100, and measured again with the KAPA Library Quantification kit. Every immunoSEQ 96-well plate was sequenced on a dedicated single-read 150-cycle Illumina NextSeq 550 flow cell. Per the source publication's procedure: Because the immunoSEQ output included only junctional sequences and no quality scores, the filtering could not be the same as the filtering used for full-length reads. To assign V/J genes and CDR3, sequences were annotated using PyIR, a Python wrapper for IgBLAST v1.9, with IMGT germline references. Reads were removed for weak V/J assignments (E-value above 1e-6), missing CDR3, stop codons, out-of-frame junctions, or ambiguous translated residues. V3J clonotypes were defined as sequences sharing an identical inferred V gene, J gene, and CDR3 amino acid sequence. The percentage overlap between two repertoires was calculated by dividing the number of shared unique clonotypes by the size of the smaller repertoire. Richness of each repertoire was evaluated using RTK rarefaction, the Chao1 estimator, and Recon v2.1 estimates of unobserved clonotypes. OLGA was used to compute generation probabilities for all TCRbeta clonotypes that the gDNA method yielded from four donors. What TCRdb holds here is the immuneACCESS table cut down to in-frame rearrangements. Part of the clones is not present; checked against another copy, under half of the missing clones reflect an unresolved V gene, and the others are unexplained. V and J calls and clone size are given by that table; D and trimming were obtained from the DNA. Recorded for this sample are hundreds of thousands of clones; around 73% of them occurred a single time. The ten largest clones take up about 1.8% of the sample.

The donors were healthy, HIV-negative adults who had no recently reported acute infections or vaccinations. Only Caucasian adults living in Nashville, Tennessee, USA were represented among the donors. CD4+ T cells were enriched by magnetic negative selection, after which naive cells were positively selected on CD45RA and the negative fraction was taken as the memory subset. Blood was collected by leukapheresis, and PBMCs were isolated by Ficoll-Histopaque density gradient centrifugation and then cryopreserved in liquid nitrogen vapor phase. Analytical flow cytometry was used to check the purity and quantity of each magnetically sorted T cell population. Each sorted fraction had its genomic DNA isolated and then quantified by UV absorbance on a Nanodrop 2000c.

The origin of this receptor is a woman aged 30 to 39 in good health. The chain employs TRBV7-3 and TRBJ2-1, with the D gene uncertain. Sequenced input: memory CD4+ T cells sorted from blood. Interpreted using the paper, the cell subset or site label stands for: CD45RA-negative fraction. The CDR3 amino acid sequence is: CASSLGYSSYNEQFF. The nucleotide sequence is given as TGTGCCAGCAGCCTAGGCTACAGCTCCTACAATGAGCAGTTCTTC.